The 26 T cell receptor beta chains reported below all come from one sample, sequenced in a study of post-analysis software for immune sequencing data. Antigens for these TCRs are unknown. Study-wide results and limits: Five or six TRBV segments, TRBV5-6, TRBV5-1 and TRBV20-1 among them, were found more frequent in patients than controls.

Carried by the TCR beta cDNA libraries were unique molecular identifiers. TCRdb reprocessed the PCR reads with MiXCR, giving one entry per CDR3 protein. The repertoire includes about 540,000 distinct CDR3 sequences, 30% to 40% of them detected once, and approximately 5.4% sits in the top ten. Sequencing was performed on blood. The origin of the receptors is a girl under 18 with multiple sclerosis.

As concerns this clonotype: A single base separates this from a much larger clone, so it may be a read error. V usage is TRBV10-2 and J usage is TRBJ2-7; no clear D. This CDR3 region has 12 residues. Germline lookup yields CDR1 WSHSY and CDR2 SAAADI. Trimming shortened V by 3 bases and J by 4 bases, and 7 bases separated the two germline ends. The CDR3 spells CASSDYSYEQYF. The CDR3 DNA reads as TGCGCCAGCAGTGACTACTCTTACGAGCAGTACTTC.

This clonotype was seen a handful of times. The rearrangement links TRBV3-1 to TRBJ1-5, with 7 nucleotides matching TRBD1. The CDR3 totals 14 residues. Germline V gives CDR1 LGHDT, CDR2 YNNKEL (reference sequence). V was clipped by 4 bases and J by 6 bases; unmatched bases: 6. CDR3 sequence reads: CASSLGTAGQPQHF. The CDR3 nucleotides are TGTGCCAGCAGCCTTGGGACAGCCGGTCAGCCCCAGCATTTT.

The CDR3 nucleotides read TGTGCCAGCACCTGGGACAGGGCTAATGAAAAACTGTTTTTT. It translates to CASTWDRANEKLFF. The gene calls are TRBV6-1 and TRBJ1-4; 9 nucleotides align to TRBD1. Germline CDR1 reads MNHNS; CDR2 reads SASEGT. The V segment lost 7 bases and the J segment 3 bases; nucleotides outside the gene matches: 3. This CDR3 is built from 14 residues.

This clonotype was seen only a few times. The chain recombines TRBV20-1 with TRBJ2-3; possibly TRBD2 for D (9 bases). V gave up 4 bases and J gave up 1 base, with 15 bases separating them. In germline, CDR1 is DFQATT, CDR2 SNEGSKA (reference sequence). This CDR3 is 15 amino acids long. Here the CDR3 DNA reads TGCAGTGCTACCCTAGCGGGACAGGGCACAGATACGCAGTATTTT. Its translation is CSATLAGQGTDTQYF.

This clonotype appeared a few times. This chain joins TRBV5-1 and TRBJ2-3; 8 positions match TRBD2. The length of the CDR3 is 16 residues. Unmatched junction bases numbered 11, after V lost 5 bases and J lost 3 bases. In germline, CDR1 is SGHRS, CDR2 YFSETQ. CDR3 coding DNA: TGCGCCAGCAGATCGTCCGGGGGGGCCCAGACAGATACGCAGTATTTT. Protein: CASRSSGGAQTDTQYF.

The chain uses TRBV28 and TRBJ1-1; tentative D call: TRBD1 (5 bases). Trimming left V 3 bases short and J 3 bases short, with 14 bases between. The germline V gene encodes CDR1 MDHEN and CDR2 SYDVKM. The CDR3 has 15 amino acids. CDR3 sequence (DNA): TGTGCCAGCAGTTTTCCGGCCGACAGCTACACTGAAGCTTTCTTT. It specifies CASSFPADSYTEAFF.

V and J are TRBV5-1 and TRBJ2-3, with a possible D match to TRBD1 (5 bases). V was clipped by 2 bases and J by 5 bases, with 15 bases between them. The CDR3 is made up of 15 amino acids. From germline, CDR1 is SGHRS and CDR2 YFSETQ. The CDR3 region is CASSLGPTAIDTQYF. In DNA form, the CDR3 reads TGCGCCAGCAGCTTAGGTCCGACAGCGATAGATACGCAGTATTTT.

This clonotype came up a few times. This chain connects TRBV5-1 to TRBJ2-2; 9 bases are shared with TRBD2. Trimming took 1 base from V and 1 from J; bases not matched to a gene: 2. This CDR3 region has 16 residues. The germline V gene has CDR1 SGHRS and CDR2 YFSETQ. The CDR3 nucleotides read TGCGCCAGCAGCTTGAAACTAGCGGGGAACACCGGGGAGCTGTTTTTT. It codes for CASSLKLAGNTGELFF.

V gene TRBV5-5 combines with J gene TRBJ2-1; a possible D gene is TRBD2 (6 bases). V lost 0 bases, J lost 5 bases, and 9 bases lay in between. This CDR3 has 14 residues. Germline V gives CDR1 SGHKS, CDR2 YYEKEE (reference sequence). This CDR3 reads CASSLGLAHNEQFF. CDR3 DNA: TGTGCCAGCAGCTTGGGCCTAGCGCACAATGAGCAGTTCTTC. Drawing the rest from reference TRBV5-5 and TRBJ2-1, the complete variable domain is DAGVTQSPTHLIKTRGQQVTLRCSPISGHKSVSWYQQVLGQGPQFIFQYYEKEERGRGNFPDRFSARQFPNYSSELNVNALLLGDSALYLCASSLGLAHNEQFFGPGTRLTVL.

This clonotype was counted only a few times. CDR3 sequence reads: CASSSLRRRGYNEQFF. The CDR3 DNA reads TGTGCCAGCAGCTCGCTTCGGCGGAGAGGCTACAATGAGCAGTTCTTC. The chain combines TRBV7-2 with TRBJ2-1; no clear D gene. Germline V lookup: CDR1 SGHTA, CDR2 FQGNSA. CDR3 length: 16 amino acids. The V and J ends lost 4 bases and 3 bases respectively, with 16 bases between them.

This clonotype was seen more than once but under ten times. The V gene is TRBV20-1, the J gene TRBJ2-1; TRBD1 or TRBD2 may be the D gene (7 bases each). CDR1 DFQATT and CDR2 SNEGSKA come from the germline V gene (reference sequence). The CDR3 length is 15 residues. V lost 6 bases and J 2 bases, leaving 17 bases between the germline ends. CDR3 sequence: CSAGAGGGTYNEQFF. The CDR3 region has the DNA TGCAGTGCGGGCGCAGGGGGGGGAACCTACAATGAGCAGTTCTTC.

This clonotype was seen only a few times. The chain carries TRBV7-3 and TRBJ2-3; 7 bases match TRBD2. Germline V gives CDR1 SGHTA, CDR2 FQGTGA. V dropped 2 bases and J dropped 2; count of bases not matched to a gene: 4. The CDR3 sequence is 15 residues long. DNA for the CDR3: TGTGCCAGCAGCTTATGGGGGGGGATCACAGATACGCAGTATTTT. Translating gives CASSLWGGITDTQYF.

This clonotype appeared a single time. The CDR3 DNA sequence: TGCGCCAGCAGCTTTGGACAAGACCTTATGAACACTGAAGCTTTCTTT. It yields the protein CASSFGQDLMNTEAFF. The V gene is TRBV5-1, the J gene TRBJ1-1, with a weak D call TRBD1 (5 bases). The CDR3 is made up of 16 amino acids. V was shortened by 2 bases and J by 0 bases, with 14 bases between the two germline ends. Germline CDR1 reads SGHRS; CDR2 reads YFSETQ.

The genes are TRBV7-8 and TRBJ2-7, with D tentatively TRBD1 or TRBD2 (5 bases each). The end of the DNA aligns better with TRBJ2-5, so the J call may be wrong. This CDR3 has 14 amino acids. Germline V gene lookup returns CDR1 SGHVS and CDR2 FQNEAQ. The CDR3 DNA reads as TGTGCCAGCAGCTCGGTGACTAAGGGGGAGACCCAGTACTTC. It encodes CASSSVTKGETQYF.

The chain uses TRBV5-1 and TRBJ2-1; a weak D match, TRBD2 (6 bases). Trimming shortened V by 4 bases and J by 7 bases, and 15 bases separated the two germline ends. The CDR3 length is 14 residues. Germline-derived CDR1 and CDR2 are SGHRS and YFSETQ. Here the CDR3 DNA reads TGCGCCAGCAGCGGAACTAGCATGAGGAATGAGCAGTTCTTC. Protein product: CASSGTSMRNEQFF.

The CDR3 region is CASRETGGDYGYTF. The CDR3 DNA sequence: TGTGCCAGCAGGGAAACAGGGGGCGACTATGGCTACACCTTC. The chain employs TRBV2 and TRBJ1-2, with TRBD1 matching 9 bases. With 6 bases clipped from V and 3 bases from J, the junction kept 5 bases outside the gene matches. Germline CDR1 SNHLY, CDR2 FYNNEI. This CDR3 is 14 amino acids long.

The genes are TRBV7-8 and TRBJ2-3; D possibly corresponds to TRBD2 (5 bases). Trimming left V 1 base short and J 13 bases short, with 12 bases between. In germline, CDR1 is SGHVS, CDR2 FQNEAQ. The CDR3 totals 12 residues. The CDR3 loop reads CASSLGSTRKYF. In DNA form, the CDR3 reads TGTGCCAGCAGCTTAGGTTCCACTAGGAAGTATTTT.

The rearrangement joins TRBV29-1 to TRBJ2-1, with D tentatively TRBD2 (6 bases). This CDR3 contains 12 residues. Germline values: CDR1 SQVTM, CDR2 ANQGSEA. Trimming shortened V by 7 bases and J by 6 bases, and 13 bases separated the two germline ends. The CDR3 DNA sequence: TGCAGCGCTGTGGAGGGCCGCAATGAGCAGTTCTTC. The encoded protein is CSAVEGRNEQFF.

This clonotype was seen only a few times. The rearrangement joins TRBV14 to TRBJ2-1; D may be TRBD1 or TRBD2 (5 bases each). The germline V gene encodes CDR1 SGHDN and CDR2 FVKESK. The V end was cut by 2 bases, the J end by 9 bases, with 14 bases between. The length of the CDR3 is 14 residues. CDR3 region: CASSQFKGTAEQFF. CDR3 bases: TGTGCCAGCAGCCAATTTAAGGGGACCGCTGAGCAGTTCTTC. Complete variable domain (other parts from reference TRBV14 and TRBJ2-1): EAGVTQFPSHSVIEKGQTVTLRCDPISGHDNLYWYRRVMGKEIKFLLHFVKESKQDESGMPNNRFLAERTGGTYSTLKVQPAELEDSGVYFCASSQFKGTAEQFFGPGTRLTVL.

This clonotype was detected a few times. The chain uses TRBV9 and TRBJ2-7; D perhaps matches TRBD1 (6 bases). V was clipped by 0 bases and J by 9 bases, with 13 bases between them. This CDR3 contains 13 residues. Germline V gene lookup returns CDR1 SGDLS and CDR2 YYNGEE. In DNA, the CDR3 is TGTGCCAGCAGCGTAGCTCTAGGGGGAAGGCAGTACTTC. Translation gives CASSVALGGRQYF.

This rearrangement joins TRBV12-3 or TRBV12-4 to TRBJ2-1, with D possibly TRBD1 on 6 matching bases. This CDR3 region has 14 residues. V shed 10 bases and J shed 4 bases, with 17 bases lying between them. The CDR3 DNA reads TGTGCCATCCAGACAGGAGAGAATTACAATGAGCAGTTCTTC. This sequence encodes CAIQTGENYNEQFF.

Notes on this clonotype: One end of the junction does not line up with germline, which may come from a read error. V usage is TRBV5-6 and J usage is TRBJ2-3, with D possibly matching TRBD1 (6 bases). CDR3 length: 14 residues. CDR1 is SGHDT, CDR2 YYEEEE, per germline. The CDR3 is CASGFGNRADTQYF. The CDR3 DNA follows: TGTGCCAGCGGCTTTGGGAACAGGGCAGATACGCAGTATTTT.

A few counts support this clonotype. The chain uses TRBV18 and TRBJ2-3; 7 bases line up with TRBD1. Germline V gives CDR1 KGHSH, CDR2 LQKENI. V trimming: 3 bases; J trimming: 0 bases; junction bases outside the gene matches: 6. The CDR3 has 16 residues. The CDR3 DNA is TGTGCCAGCTCACCCCGTCCGGGACAGAGCACAGATACGCAGTATTTT. It encodes CASSPRPGQSTDTQYF.

V usage is TRBV12-3 or TRBV12-4 and J usage is TRBJ2-1; tentative D call: TRBD2 (6 bases). Trimming cost V 3 bases and J 8 bases, with 14 bases left between them. CDR3 length: 14 amino acids. DNA of the CDR3: TGTGCCAGCAGTTTGGTAGGAGGGTTCGATGAGCAGTTCTTC. It encodes CASSLVGGFDEQFF.

The genes are TRBV18 and TRBJ2-1; D ambiguous. The length of the CDR3 is 13 residues. Trimming shortened V by 5 bases and J by 10 bases, and 15 bases separated the two germline ends. Germline-derived CDR1 and CDR2 are KGHSH and LQKENI. CDR3 region: CASSGPGPGEQFF. DNA of the CDR3: TGTGCCAGCTCAGGCCCGGGTCCAGGCGAGCAGTTCTTC.

V gene TRBV15 combines with J gene TRBJ2-7; D remains ambiguous. The V end was cut by 0 bases, the J end by 0 bases, with 9 bases between. In germline, CDR1 is LNHNV, CDR2 YYDKDF (reference sequence). The CDR3 contains 15 residues. CDR3 bases: TGTGCCACCAGCAGAGAATTAGGGTACTCCTACGAGCAGTACTTC. Encoded protein: CATSRELGYSYEQYF.